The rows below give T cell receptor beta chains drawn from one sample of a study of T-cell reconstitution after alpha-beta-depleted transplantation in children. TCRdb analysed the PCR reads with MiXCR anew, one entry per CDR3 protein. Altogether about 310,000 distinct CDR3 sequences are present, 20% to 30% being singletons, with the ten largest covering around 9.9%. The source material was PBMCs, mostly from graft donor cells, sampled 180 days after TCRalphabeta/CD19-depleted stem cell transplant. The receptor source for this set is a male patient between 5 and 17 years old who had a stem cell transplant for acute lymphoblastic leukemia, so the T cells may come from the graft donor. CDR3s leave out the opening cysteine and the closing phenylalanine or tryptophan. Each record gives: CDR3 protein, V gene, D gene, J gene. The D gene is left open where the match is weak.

ASSGFNEQF,TRBV5-1,-,TRBJ2-1
ASSFTGEYGYT,TRBV7-6,TRBD1,TRBJ1-2
ASSSWTSGRLGETQY,TRBV27,TRBD2,TRBJ2-5
ASSLVAPRDEQF,TRBV7-9,-,TRBJ2-1
ASRVAGEAYNEQF,TRBV5-1,TRBD2,TRBJ2-1
ASRPLRENSPLH,TRBV27,-,TRBJ1-6
ASSEGPVDTQY,TRBV25-1,-,TRBJ2-3
ASSKTSGKIIDEQF,TRBV10-1,TRBD2,TRBJ2-1
ASSLGYGVAF,TRBV5-1,-,TRBJ1-1
ASSGGLRQGATDTQY,TRBV9,TRBD1,TRBJ2-3
ASSQGGGPTYEQY,TRBV9,-,TRBJ2-7
TSSPNRDVYGYT,TRBV4-3,-,TRBJ1-2
SARVSGLSGGQY,TRBV20-1,TRBD2,TRBJ2-7
ASSQVGRRSYNEQF,TRBV4-1,TRBD2,TRBJ2-1
ASSYELAGDYEQY,TRBV6-5,TRBD2,TRBJ2-7
ASSPWVSGSGETQY,TRBV7-3,TRBD2,TRBJ2-5
ASSLSGGEQF,TRBV7-7,TRBD1,TRBJ2-1
ASSRPTGERETQY,TRBV12-3/TRBV12-4,TRBD1,TRBJ2-5
ASSLRGHGYT,TRBV28,-,TRBJ1-2
ASSTRQGPYEQY,TRBV10-2,TRBD1,TRBJ2-7
ASSRRPSGEQY,TRBV9,-,TRBJ2-7
SAQDRLSVWGTDTQY,TRBV20-1,-,TRBJ2-3
ASSWRGPQETQY,TRBV5-1,-,TRBJ2-5
ASSYSSSGTYEQY,TRBV6-2/TRBV6-3,TRBD2,TRBJ2-7
ASSLTWLSSQETQY,TRBV6-1,-,TRBJ2-5
ASSVRDRAGYT,TRBV9,TRBD1,TRBJ1-2
ASSPNENYGYT,TRBV5-1,-,TRBJ1-2
SVTGRG,TRBV29-1,-,TRBJ1-2
ASSLGGGADAEAF,TRBV5-1,-,TRBJ1-1
ASSVSGTSGIYEQY,TRBV9,TRBD2,TRBJ2-7
ASSDRTGRYTEAF,TRBV2,TRBD1,TRBJ1-1
ASSSPDLKTQY,TRBV5-1,-,TRBJ2-5
ASSFEGGSYGYT,TRBV5-8,-,TRBJ1-2
ASSGDFTTYNEQF,TRBV5-1,-,TRBJ2-1
ASSTYRGGNSPLH,TRBV5-1,TRBD1,TRBJ1-6